The clone carrying this T cell receptor beta chain showed up many times. The antigen remains undetermined. The CDR3 runs to 15 residues. V was trimmed by 4 bases and J by 0 bases, leaving 9 bases between them. The data are from a study of T cells in Graves' hyperthyroidism and ophthalmopathy. Overall study findings and caveats: A 13 V-J model separated ophthalmopathy from stable hyperthyroidism. The model identified upcoming ophthalmopathy a median approximately six months ahead of onset.

TCR beta CDR3 sequences were amplified from RNA transcripts. The HTBI set primed first-round TCR CDR3 RT-PCR. TCRdb ran MiXCR on the multiplex PCR reads and lists one entry per CDR3 protein. Here the sample spans roughly 560,000 distinct CDR3 sequences, about 15% being singletons. A Clinical Activity Score of at least 3, a NOSPECS grade of at least 4 and a duration under 3 months were recorded in the ophthalmopathy patients. Diagnosis rested on symptoms, serum thyroxine and TRAb, thyroid ultrasound, and orbital computed tomography. V and J are TRBV12-3 or TRBV12-4 and TRBJ2-2; no reliable D call. The clonotype was recovered from a woman in her thirties or forties with Graves' ophthalmopathy. Sequenced material: blood. For the CDR3, the DNA is TGTGCCAGCAGTTATGGCGGTACGAACACCGGGGAGCTGTTTTTT. Translated, it gives CASSYGGTNTGELFF.